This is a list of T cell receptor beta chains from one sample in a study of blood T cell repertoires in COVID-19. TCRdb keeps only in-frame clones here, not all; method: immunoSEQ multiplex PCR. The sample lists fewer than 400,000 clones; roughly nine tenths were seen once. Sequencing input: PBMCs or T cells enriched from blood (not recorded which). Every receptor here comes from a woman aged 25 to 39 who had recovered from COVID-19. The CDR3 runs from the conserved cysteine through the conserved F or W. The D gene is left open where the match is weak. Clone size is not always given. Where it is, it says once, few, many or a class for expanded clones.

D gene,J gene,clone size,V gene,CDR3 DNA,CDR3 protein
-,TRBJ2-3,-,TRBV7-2,TGTGCCAGCAGCTTAGGGGTCGGGATAGATACGCAGTATTTT,CASSLGVGIDTQYF
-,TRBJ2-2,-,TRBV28,TGTGCCAGCTTTTCAGGTGTCACCGGGGAGCTGTTTTTT,CASFSGVTGELFF
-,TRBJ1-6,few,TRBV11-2,TGTGCCAGCAGCTTAGACGGACAGCCTATAAATTCACCCCTCCACTTT,CASSLDGQPINSPLHF
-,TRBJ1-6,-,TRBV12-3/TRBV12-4,TGTGCCAGCAGTAGACGGGATAATTCACCCCTCCACTTT,CASSRRDNSPLHF
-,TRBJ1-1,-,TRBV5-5,TGTGCCAGCAGCTTTATCGTCGGGGTGAACACTGAAGCTTTCTTT,CASSFIVGVNTEAFF
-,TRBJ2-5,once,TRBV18,TGTGCCAGCTCACCAAACCTGGGCCAGCACCCAAAAGAGACCCAGTACTTC,CASSPNLGQHPKETQYF
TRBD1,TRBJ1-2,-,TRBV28,TGTGCCAGCAGCCCGGGGACAGGGCGATATGGCTACACCTTC,CASSPGTGRYGYTF
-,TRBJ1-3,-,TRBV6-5,TGTGCCAGCAGCTCACAATTAAACTCTGGAAACACCATATATTTT,CASSSQLNSGNTIYF
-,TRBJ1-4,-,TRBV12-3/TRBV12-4,TGTGCCAGCGGACGAAGGGGTGGAGAAAAACTGTTTTTT,CASGRRGGEKLFF
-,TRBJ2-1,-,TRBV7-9,TGTGCCAGCAGCCCATCCCTCCCGAGGCTTTACAATGAGCAGTTCTTC,CASSPSLPRLYNEQFF
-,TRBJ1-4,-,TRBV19,TGTGCCAGTAGTACCACCGCGGGTCCCCGGGAGGATGAAAAACTGTTTTTT,CASSTTAGPREDEKLFF
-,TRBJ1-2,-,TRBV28,TGTGCCAGCAGTTTAGGGAGGTCTAACTATGGCTACACCTTC,CASSLGRSNYGYTF
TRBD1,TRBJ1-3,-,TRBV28,TGTGCCAGCAGTTTAGCAGGGGGGTCTGGAAACACCATATATTTT,CASSLAGGSGNTIYF
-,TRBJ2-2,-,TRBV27,TGTGCCAGCACCTCAATAGAAGGACTGTACACCGGGGAGCTGTTTTTT,CASTSIEGLYTGELFF
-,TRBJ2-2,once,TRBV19,TGTGCCAGTAGTTTCGGGACTGATCCACTGAACACCGGGGAGCTGTTTTTT,CASSFGTDPLNTGELFF
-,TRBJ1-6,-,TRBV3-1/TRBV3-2,TGTGCCAGCAGCCAAGGCGGAGCGCAACCCCTCCACTTT,CASSQGGAQPLHF
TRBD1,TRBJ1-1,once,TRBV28,TGTGCCAGCAGCTTGACAGGGGGCACTGAAGCTTTCTTT,CASSLTGGTEAFF
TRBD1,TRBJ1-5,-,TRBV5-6,TGTGCCAGCACCCGTCTAGACAGGGATGACCAGCCCCAGCATTTT,CASTRLDRDDQPQHF
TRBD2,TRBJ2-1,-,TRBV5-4,TGTGCCAGCAGCCACGGGACTAGCGGGGGGGGTGAGCAGTTCTTC,CASSHGTSGGGEQFF
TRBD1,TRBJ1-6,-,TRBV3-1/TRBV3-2,TGTGCCAGCAACGACAGGGGGCATTCACCCCTCCACTTT,CASNDRGHSPLHF
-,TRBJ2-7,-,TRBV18,TGTGCCAGCTCACCATCGGGGGGACACCCGGCCGAGCAGTACTTC,CASSPSGGHPAEQYF
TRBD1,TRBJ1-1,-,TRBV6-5,TGTGCCAGCAGTAGATCCGGGACAGGGAGGGAAGCTTTCTTT,CASSRSGTGREAFF
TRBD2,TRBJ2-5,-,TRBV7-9,TGTGCCAGCAGCTTAGATCGGACTAGCGGGATGGAGACCCAGTACTTC,CASSLDRTSGMETQYF
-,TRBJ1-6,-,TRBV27,TGTGCCAGCAGAAACGGACAGATAAATTCACCCCTCCACTTT,CASRNGQINSPLHF
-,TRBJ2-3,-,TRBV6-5,TGTGCCAGCAGATTAGGGACTTTAGGGGATACGCAGTATTTT,CASRLGTLGDTQYF
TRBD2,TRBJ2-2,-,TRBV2,TGTGCCAGCAGTGAAGCGGGACTAGCAGCGAACACCGGGGAGCTGTTTTTT,CASSEAGLAANTGELFF
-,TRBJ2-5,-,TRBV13,TGTGCCAGCAGCTTATTAGGGGTAGAGACCCAGTACTTC,CASSLLGVETQYF
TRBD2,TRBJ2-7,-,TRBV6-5,TGTGCCAGCATACCGGGACTAGCGGGAGCATACGAGCAGTACTTC,CASIPGLAGAYEQYF
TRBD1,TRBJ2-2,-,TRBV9,TGTGCCAGCAGCGTCTCCGCAGGGGGCTACACCGGGGAGCTGTTTTTT,CASSVSAGGYTGELFF
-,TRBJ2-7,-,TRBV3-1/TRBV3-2,TGTGCCAGCAGCAAACTCGGCAGCGGCAGACCTTACGAGCAGTACTTC,CASSKLGSGRPYEQYF
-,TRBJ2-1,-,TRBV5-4,TGTGCCAGCAGCTTCGGGGACTACAATGAGCAGTTCTTC,CASSFGDYNEQFF
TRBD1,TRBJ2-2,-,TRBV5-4,TGTGCCAGCAGCCCTGAGCCGGGACAGGTCTCCACCGGGGAGCTGTTTTTT,CASSPEPGQVSTGELFF
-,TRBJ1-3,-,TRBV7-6,TGTGCCAGCAGCTTAGAGGGCAGGGCGAGCTCTGGAAACACCATATATTTT,CASSLEGRASSGNTIYF
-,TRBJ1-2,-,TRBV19,TGTGCCAGTAGTATGCCCCGGGACACCGCTAACTATGGCTACACCTTC,CASSMPRDTANYGYTF
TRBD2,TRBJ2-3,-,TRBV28,TGTGCCAGCAGTTTCGGTGCGGGAGCCACAGATACGCAGTATTTT,CASSFGAGATDTQYF
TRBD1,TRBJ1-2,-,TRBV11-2,TGTGCCAGCAGCTTAGAGACAGGGCTTAACTATGGCTACACCTTC,CASSLETGLNYGYTF
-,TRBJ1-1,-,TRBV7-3,TGTGCCAGCAGCTTAGGAACATCAAGAGGGTCCACTGAAGCTTTCTTT,CASSLGTSRGSTEAFF
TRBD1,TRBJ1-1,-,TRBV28,TGTGCCAGTCTACCGGGACAGGCGAACACTGAAGCTTTCTTT,CASLPGQANTEAFF
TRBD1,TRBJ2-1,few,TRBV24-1,TGTGCCACCAGTGAGACGGGACAGCTCTCCTACAATGAGCAGTTCTTC,CATSETGQLSYNEQFF
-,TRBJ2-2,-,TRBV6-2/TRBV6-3,TGTGCCAGCAGTTACTCAGCCGCCACCGGGGAGCTGTTTTTT,CASSYSAATGELFF
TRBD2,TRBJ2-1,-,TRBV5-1,TGCGCCAGCAGATTTGGGGCTAGCGGGAGGGAAATGAATGAGCAGTTCTTC,CASRFGASGREMNEQFF
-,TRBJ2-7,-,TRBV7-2,TGTGCCAGCAGCCCACAGGGATCCGACGAGCAGTACTTC,CASSPQGSDEQYF
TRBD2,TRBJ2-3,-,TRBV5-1,TGCGCCAGCAGCACTGACGGGGGGAGCACAGATACGCAGTATTTT,CASSTDGGSTDTQYF
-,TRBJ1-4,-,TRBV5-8,TGTGCCAGCAGCTTGGGTCCAGGGACAACTAATGAAAAACTGTTTTTT,CASSLGPGTTNEKLFF
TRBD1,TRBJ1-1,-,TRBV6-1,TGTGCCAGCAGTTTATTTCGGACAGGGGACACTGAAGCTTTCTTT,CASSLFRTGDTEAFF
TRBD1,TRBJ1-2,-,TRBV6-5,TGTGCCAGCAGTACAGGGGGGATCTATGGCTACACCTTC,CASSTGGIYGYTF
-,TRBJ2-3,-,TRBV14,TGTGCCAGCAGCCAAATGGGGGCCCAGTATTTT,CASSQMGAQYF
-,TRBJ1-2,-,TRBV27,TGTGCCAGCAGTACCCACACAGGCTATGGCTACACCTTC,CASSTHTGYGYTF
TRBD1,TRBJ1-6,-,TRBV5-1,TGCGCCAGCAGCCCGGACAGGGGAGGCTCCTATAATTCACCCCTCCACTTT,CASSPDRGGSYNSPLHF
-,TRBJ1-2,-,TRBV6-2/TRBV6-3,TGTGCCAGCAGTTACCTTAACTATGGCTACACCTTC,CASSYLNYGYTF